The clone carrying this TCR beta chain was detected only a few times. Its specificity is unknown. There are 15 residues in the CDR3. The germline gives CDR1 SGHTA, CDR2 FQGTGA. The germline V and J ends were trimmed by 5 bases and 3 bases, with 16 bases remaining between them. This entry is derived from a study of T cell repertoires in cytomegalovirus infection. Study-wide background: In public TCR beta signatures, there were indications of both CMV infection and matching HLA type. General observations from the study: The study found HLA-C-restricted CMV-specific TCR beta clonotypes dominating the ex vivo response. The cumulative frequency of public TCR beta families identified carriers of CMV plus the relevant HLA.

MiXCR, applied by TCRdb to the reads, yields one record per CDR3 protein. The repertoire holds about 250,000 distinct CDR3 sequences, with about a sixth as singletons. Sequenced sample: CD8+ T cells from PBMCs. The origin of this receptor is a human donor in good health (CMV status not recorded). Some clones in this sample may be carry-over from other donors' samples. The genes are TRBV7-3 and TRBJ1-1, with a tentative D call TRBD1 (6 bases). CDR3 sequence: CASSEQGSRYTEAFF. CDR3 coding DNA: TGTGCCAGCAGCGAGCAGGGGTCTAGGTACACTGAAGCTTTCTTT.